The source of this T cell receptor (beta chain) is a study of shared clonotypes between healthy human individuals. Background on the study: Every donor yielded three CD4 naive, three CD4 memory, two CD8 naive and one CD8 memory plate.

V lost 5 bases and J lost 2; bases outside the gene matches: 8. The germline V gene has CDR1 MNHNY and CDR2 SVGAGI (reference sequence). This CDR3 region has 15 residues. Naive CD8 cells lacked CD45RO and underwent positive selection for CCR7, leaving out terminally differentiated effector memory CD45RA+ cells. Researchers ran the assay at a deep level. Every subset had its genomic DNA shared out evenly among several immunoSEQ plates. The assay was immunoSEQ multiplex PCR, and TCRdb's table has in-frame clones only and misses some. The table has about 2.1 million clones, 93% seen once. As to this clone: Its specificity is not known.

Study outcomes and limitations: In general, naive subsets displayed greater estimated richness than memory subsets did.

The V call is TRBV6-6, the J call TRBJ2-7, with 8 bases identical to TRBD1. Specimen: naive CD8+ T cells from PBMCs. This receptor was taken from a man younger than 35 in good health. Some clones in this sample may be carry-over from other donors' samples. This CDR3 reads CASSRWGQVAYEQYF. The DNA of the CDR3 is TGTGCCAGCAGTCGGTGGGGACAGGTAGCCTACGAGCAGTACTTC.